The 21 T cell receptor beta chains below were found in one sample sequenced in a study of blood T cell repertoires in COVID-19. TCRdb's table, derived via immunoSEQ multiplex PCR, lists solely in-frame clones and lacks some. Of roughly 53,000 clones in the sample, 87% were seen once. Sequencing used peripheral blood. These receptor sequences come from a woman aged 80 or over with COVID-19, enrolled during active disease.

The gene calls are TRBV5-6 and TRBJ1-1; 9 positions match TRBD1. With V trimmed by 4 bases and J by 1 base, 2 bases remained unmatched. The CDR3 has 14 residues. Germline V gene lookup returns CDR1 SGHDT and CDR2 YYEEEE. The DNA for the CDR3 is TGTGCCAGCAGCCCGGACAGGGGGAACACTGAAGCTTTCTTT. It is translated as CASSPDRGNTEAFF.

The chain has TRBV28 and TRBJ2-2, with a tentative D call TRBD2 (6 bases). The CDR3 consists of 13 residues. The V gene's germline CDR1 is MDHEN and CDR2 SYDVKM. V shed 9 bases and J shed 1 base, with 9 bases lying between them. CDR3 amino acids: CASGTLNTGELFF. CDR3 in DNA: TGTGCCAGTGGGACTTTGAACACCGGGGAGCTGTTTTTT.

The chain carries TRBV6-1 and TRBJ2-6, with a weak D call TRBD2 (5 bases). V lost 3 bases, J lost 0 bases, and 6 bases lay in between. This CDR3 comprises 15 residues. Germline V gene data show CDR1 as MNHNS and CDR2 as SASEGT. This CDR3 reads CASSDAGSGANVLTF. DNA of the CDR3: TGTGCCAGCAGTGACGCGGGCTCTGGGGCCAACGTCCTGACTTTC.

This clone was seen more than once but under ten times. V usage is TRBV28 and J usage is TRBJ1-1; D is perhaps TRBD1 (5 bases). Looked up from germline, CDR1 is MDHEN and CDR2 is SYDVKM. Trimming pared 3 bases from V and 1 base from J, leaving 6 bases between. The CDR3 has 13 residues. The CDR3, as DNA: TGTGCCAGCAGTTTCAGGGCGAACACTGAAGCTTTCTTT. This gives the protein CASSFRANTEAFF.

This chain joins TRBV12-3 or TRBV12-4 and TRBJ1-2; D unclear. This CDR3 has 12 residues. Trimming pared 3 bases from V and 7 bases from J, leaving 9 bases between. The CDR3 DNA reads TGTGCCAGCAGTTTGGAGGGATCTGGCTACACCTTC. The encoded protein is CASSLEGSGYTF.

This clone appeared a few times. The V call is TRBV18, the J call TRBJ1-2; TRBD1 matches 7 bases. The CDR3 contains 16 residues. Germline CDR1 and CDR2: KGHSH and LQKENI. V gave up 2 bases and J gave up 8 bases; unmatched junction bases: 14. CDR3 loop: CASSPVTGATQGGYTF. Written as DNA, the CDR3 is TGTGCCAGCTCACCAGTAACAGGGGCCACTCAGGGGGGCTACACCTTC.

V is TRBV2 and J is TRBJ2-7; 10 nucleotides line up with TRBD1. Germline V gives CDR1 SNHLY, CDR2 FYNNEI. This CDR3 comprises 14 residues. V shed 4 bases and J 2 bases; nucleotides not matched to a gene: 2. CDR3 protein: CASSGGTGAYEQYF. CDR3 coding DNA: TGTGCCAGCAGTGGGGGGACAGGGGCCTACGAGCAGTACTTC.

The gene calls are TRBV4-1 and TRBJ1-1, with 9 bases aligning to TRBD1. Germline-derived CDR1 and CDR2 are MGHRA and YSYEKL. The J segment lost 6 bases and the V segment lost 6 bases, leaving 11 bases of the junction unmatched. CDR3 length equals 15 residues. The CDR3 nucleotides are TGCGCCAGCAGGGACAGGGGACAGGACTTGTCTGAAGCTTTCTTT. It codes for CASRDRGQDLSEAFF.

This clone was detected only a few times. This chain links TRBV3-1 (or the pseudogene TRBV3-2) with TRBJ2-7, with D unresolved. V was trimmed by 4 bases and J by 6 bases, leaving 10 bases between them. CDR3 length: 12 residues. Per the germline V gene, CDR1 is LGHDT and CDR2 is YNNKEL (reference sequence). In nucleotides, the CDR3 is TGTGCCAGCAGCCTCCTCTCTTCCGAGCAGTACTTC. Its protein product is CASSLLSSEQYF.

This chain links TRBV7-9 with TRBJ1-5; D is perhaps TRBD1 (6 bases). The germline V and J ends were trimmed by 4 bases and 0 bases, with 10 bases remaining between them. The V gene's germline CDR1 is SEHNR and CDR2 FQNEAQ (reference sequence). CDR3 length: 15 residues. The CDR3 region is CASSSGQSSNQPQHF. The CDR3 coding sequence is TGTGCCAGCAGCTCCGGACAGAGTAGCAATCAGCCCCAGCATTTT.

The V gene is TRBV29-1, the J gene TRBJ1-2; D is perhaps TRBD1 (6 bases). The germline V gene encodes CDR1 SQVTM and CDR2 ANQGSEA. The CDR3 extends over 15 amino acids. V was clipped by 1 base and J by 3 bases, with 15 bases between them. The DNA for the CDR3 is TGCAGCGTTGAAGGTCTAGGACAGAAGCACTATGGCTACACCTTC. This gives the protein CSVEGLGQKHYGYTF.

Concerning this clone itself: This sample includes further DNA sequences coding for the same CDR3. The chain employs TRBV5-1 and TRBJ1-1; D is unresolved. The V gene's germline CDR1 is SGHRS and CDR2 YFSETQ. Between the trimmed V and J ends, which lost 1 base and 1 base, there was a span of 8 bases. The CDR3 covers 14 residues. CDR3 in amino acids: CASSLLQENTEAFF. The DNA for the CDR3 is TGCGCCAGCAGCTTGCTTCAGGAGAACACTGAAGCTTTCTTT.

The V and J genes are TRBV5-1 and TRBJ2-5, with TRBD1 matching 8 bases. J was trimmed by 2 bases and V by 4 bases; bases with no gene match: 7. Germline V gene data show CDR1 as SGHRS and CDR2 as YFSETQ. The CDR3 runs to 15 residues. The CDR3 loop reads CASSRGQGRQETQYF. The CDR3 DNA sequence: TGCGCCAGCAGCCGCGGACAGGGTAGGCAAGAGACCCAGTACTTC.

Regarding this clone: At one end, the junction sequence differs from germline, possibly due to a read error. The sample carries other DNA sequences with the same CDR3. This chain joins TRBV25-1 and TRBJ1-5, with D hard to call. Germline loops: CDR1 MGHDK, CDR2 SYGVNS. CDR3 size: 14 residues. The CDR3 protein is CASSESGGSRPQHF. The CDR3 DNA reads as TGTGCCAGCAGCGAATCTGGAGGCTCACGGCCCCAGCATTTT.

The chain combines TRBV7-3 with TRBJ2-7; D is perhaps TRBD2 (7 bases). The CDR3 is 15 amino acids. The germline CDR1 and CDR2 sequences are SGHTA and FQGTGA. The V end lost 5 bases, the J end lost 4 bases, and 18 bases lay between the germline ends. The CDR3 DNA sequence: TGTGCCAGCAGCCATTCCGGGGGGCCCCAATACGAGCAGTACTTC. Translating gives CASSHSGGPQYEQYF. Combining the CDR3 with reference TRBV7-3 and TRBJ2-7 gives the whole variable domain GAGVSQTPSNKVTEKGKYVELRCDPISGHTALYWYRQSLGQGPEFLIYFQGTGAADDSGLPNDRFFAVRPEGSVSTLKIQRTERGDSAVYLCASSHSGGPQYEQYFGPGTRLTVT.

The chain has TRBV5-6 and TRBJ1-1; D might be TRBD1 (5 bases). Trimming left V 6 bases short and J 8 bases short, with 20 bases between. The CDR3 sequence is 14 residues long. Germline-derived CDR1 and CDR2 are SGHDT and YYEEEE. The CDR3 spells CASTTNQFWGEAFF. The CDR3 bases are TGTGCCAGCACCACGAACCAATTCTGGGGCGAAGCTTTCTTT.

The rearrangement joins TRBV6-6 to TRBJ1-1; D uncertain. Germline CDR1 is MNHNY and CDR2 is SVGAGI (reference sequence). This CDR3 comprises 13 residues. V lost 1 base and J lost 11, with 14 bases in between. CDR3 in DNA: TGTGCCAGCAGTTACTGGAGCGAGGAGCACGCTTTCTTT. It specifies CASSYWSEEHAFF.

The CDR3 loop reads CASSLTGTGGPGELFF. The CDR3, as DNA: TGTGCCAGCAGCTTAACGGGGACAGGGGGCCCCGGGGAGCTGTTTTTT. The V and J genes are TRBV7-3 and TRBJ2-2, with 12 bases aligning to TRBD1. This CDR3 region has 16 residues. CDR1 SGHTA and CDR2 FQGTGA come from the germline V gene. V was pared by 0 bases and J by 6 bases, with 2 bases of the junction left unmatched.

The V gene is TRBV6-2 or TRBV6-3, the J gene TRBJ1-1, with D hard to call. From germline, CDR1 is MNHEY and CDR2 SVGEGT. Trimming took off 6 bases at V and 1 base at J, with 12 bases between the two ends. This CDR3 is 14 amino acids long. The DNA for the CDR3 is TGTGCCAGCAGCCGACATGAGTCGAACACTGAAGCTTTCTTT. Translated: CASSRHESNTEAFF.

CDR3 loop: CASSLLFPQTSGLTDTQYF. CDR3 sequence (DNA): TGCGCCAGCAGCTTGCTATTCCCTCAGACTAGCGGATTGACAGATACGCAGTATTTT. This rearrangement joins TRBV5-1 to TRBJ2-3; 9 bases agree with TRBD2. CDR1 and CDR2 from the germline V gene are SGHRS and YFSETQ. CDR3 length: 19 residues. Trimming took 1 base from V and 3 from J; bases not matched to a gene: 15.

This clone was counted a single time. J is TRBJ1-5 and V is TRBV19; D remains ambiguous. From germline, CDR1 is LNHDA and CDR2 SQIVND (reference sequence). This CDR3 has 13 residues. V lost 7 bases and J lost 3, with 10 bases in between. CDR3: CASNAGYNQPQHF. The CDR3 DNA reads TGTGCCAGTAATGCCGGGTACAATCAGCCCCAGCATTTT.